The 8 T cell receptor beta chains below were found in one sample sequenced in a study of CD8 T cells in ankylosing spondylitis. Study outcomes and limitations: Made up of about eight highly homologous variants, a TCR beta motif appeared characteristic of ankylosing spondylitis blood.

Their recognized antigens are unknown. MiXCR, applied by TCRdb to the 5' RACE reads, yields one record per CDR3 protein. The top ten hold 0.51% of the sample, which has about 840,000 distinct CDR3 sequences, roughly 10% seen once. Sequenced material: blood, either unsorted or a sorted T cell fraction (not recorded which). The origin of the receptors is a male donor with ankylosing spondylitis.

A few counts support this clonotype. This chain links TRBV4-2 with TRBJ2-7, with a tentative D call TRBD1 (6 bases). CDR1 and CDR2 (germline): LGHNA, YNFKEQ. V was shortened by 2 bases and J by 6 bases, with 17 bases between the two germline ends. The CDR3 runs 15 residues. The CDR3 sequence is CASSQPGQREGEQYF. CDR3 nucleotides: TGTGCCAGCAGCCAACCCGGACAGCGTGAGGGCGAGCAGTACTTC.

This clonotype occurred many times. The rearrangement links TRBV7-2 to TRBJ2-5; no definite D call. Between the trimmed V and J ends, which lost 1 base and 5 bases, there was a span of 11 bases. The CDR3 has 14 amino acids. Per germline, CDR1 SGHTA and CDR2 FQGNSA. The DNA for the CDR3 is TGTGCCAGCAGCTTAGATGGGTTTGCGGAGACCCAGTACTTC. It is translated as CASSLDGFAETQYF.

This clonotype was picked up many times. The V and J genes are TRBV20-1 and TRBJ1-6; D is undetermined. The CDR3 length is 11 residues. V shed 5 bases and J shed 9 bases, with 8 bases lying between them. CDR1 is DFQATT, CDR2 SNEGSKA, per germline (reference sequence). The DNA for the CDR3 is TGCAGTGCTGAGGACTCTTCACCCCTCCACTTT. Translating it yields CSAEDSSPLHF.

This clonotype was seen ten or more times. V is TRBV29-1 and J is TRBJ2-5, with a possible D match to TRBD1 (6 bases). The CDR3 is made up of 14 amino acids. The V end was cut by 2 bases, the J end by 2 bases, with 12 bases between. CDR1 and CDR2 from the germline V gene are SQVTM and ANQGSEA. The CDR3 loop reads CSVESGHAQETQYF. CDR3 nucleotide sequence: TGCAGCGTTGAATCGGGACACGCACAAGAGACCCAGTACTTC. Full variable domain (rest looked up from reference TRBV29-1 and TRBJ2-5): SAVISQKPSRDICQRGTSLTIQCQVDSQVTMMFWYRQQPGQSLTLIATANQGSEATYESGFVIDKFPISRPNLTFSTLTVSNMSPEDSSIYLCSVESGHAQETQYFGPGTRLLVL.

V gene TRBV29-1 combines with J gene TRBJ1-2, with 7 bases that match TRBD1. Germline CDR1 is SQVTM and CDR2 is ANQGSEA. V gave up 1 base and J gave up 1 base; unmatched junction bases: 6. This CDR3 comprises 15 residues. The CDR3 nucleotides read TGCAGCGTTGAAGTGCCGGGACAGCGTAACTATGGCTACACCTTC. Translating it yields CSVEVPGQRNYGYTF.

This clonotype was observed a handful of times. The chain uses TRBV18 and TRBJ2-7; D possibly corresponds to TRBD1 (6 bases). V lost 3 bases to trimming and J lost 4 bases, with 13 bases between them. Looked up from germline, CDR1 is KGHSH and CDR2 is LQKENI. This CDR3 region has 14 residues. The CDR3 DNA follows: TGTGCCAGCTCACCCGATCAGGGGTTGTACGAGCAGTACTTC. Its protein is CASSPDQGLYEQYF.

This clonotype was seen more than once but under ten times. The chain uses TRBV5-1 and TRBJ2-3; 14 nucleotides agree with TRBD2. From germline, CDR1 is SGHRS and CDR2 YFSETQ. The CDR3 length is 16 residues. With V trimmed by 4 bases and J by 9 bases, 10 bases remained unmatched. DNA of the CDR3: TGCGCCAGCAGCAACGGGACTAGCGGGAGTACTAGCACGCAGTATTTT. It codes for CASSNGTSGSTSTQYF.

The J gene is TRBJ2-1, the V gene TRBV10-3; TRBD1 aligns across 9 bases. V trimming: 7 bases; J trimming: 3 bases; junction bases outside the gene matches: 7. This CDR3 contains 15 residues. Germline lookup yields CDR1 ENHRY and CDR2 SYGVKD. The DNA of the CDR3 is TGTGCCATCAAGAGAAGGGGACAGGGCTACAATGAGCAGTTCTTC. Translation: CAIKRRGQGYNEQFF.